The 8 T cell receptor beta chains below come from one sample, sequenced in a study of vaccination and CD4 T cells after COVID-19. Their antigen targets remain unknown. An Oncomine TCR Beta short-read assay was used to sequence the DNA from cultured CD4+ T cells. CD4+ T cells were cultured, and genomic DNA was extracted from them. Each CDR3 protein gets one entry after TCRdb re-called the PCR reads with MiXCR. This sample has roughly 7,300 distinct CDR3 sequences; around 34% occur once, and the top ten carry about 11%. As to treatment: roughly 11-day PBMC culture with coronavirus spike peptide pools or control peptides (ViraFEST assay). CD4+ T cells that came from the unexposed donor were collected before the COVID-19 pandemic (2011-2018). Sequencing was carried out using CD4+ T cells from blood, cultured in vitro. These TCRs come from a human donor in good health.

The V call is TRBV28, the J call TRBJ2-1, with 8 bases that match TRBD2. The J segment lost 4 bases and the V segment lost 11 bases, leaving 7 bases of the junction unmatched. The CDR3 loop spans 13 amino acids. CDR1 is MDHEN, CDR2 SYDVKM, per germline. The CDR3 DNA sequence: TGTGCCGGAGCGGGAGTAGGGTACAATGAGCAGTTCTTC. Protein: CAGAGVGYNEQFF.

As for this clonotype: Germline is not matched at one junction end, which may reflect a read error. The chain's CDR3 is CAGSPGGIQETQYF. DNA of the CDR3: TGTGCCGGCAGCCCCGGGGGCATCCAAGAGACCCAGTACTTC. V is TRBV11-3 and J is TRBJ2-5; D assignment may be TRBD1 or TRBD2 (6 bases each). This CDR3 comprises 14 residues. CDR1 is SGHNT, CDR2 YENEEA, per germline.

This clonotype was seen more than once but under ten times. This chain joins TRBV20-1 and TRBJ2-1; 7 bases match TRBD2. Germline trimming cut 4 bases from V and 5 bases from J; bases unmatched to any gene: 8. The CDR3 covers 14 residues. Per germline, CDR1 DFQATT and CDR2 SNEGSKA (reference sequence). DNA for the CDR3: TGCAGTGCTACACTTTGGCGGGGGAACAATGAGCAGTTCTTC. Protein: CSATLWRGNNEQFF.

The CDR3 reads CASSHRRGPQETQYF. The CDR3 region has the DNA TGTGCCAGCAGCCATCGGAGAGGTCCCCAAGAGACCCAGTACTTC. V is TRBV4-2 and J is TRBJ2-5, with D unclear. The CDR3 loop spans 15 amino acids. Germline V gene lookup returns CDR1 LGHNA and CDR2 YNFKEQ. The V end lost 3 bases, the J end lost 1 base, and 12 bases lay between the germline ends.

The chain is built from TRBV20-1 and TRBJ2-5; 7 nucleotides match TRBD1. The trim removed 4 bases at V and 5 bases at J, leaving 10 bases unmatched. The CDR3 is 14 residues long. CDR1 and CDR2 (germline): DFQATT, SNEGSKA (reference sequence). The CDR3 DNA reads as TGCAGTGCTAAAGAACAGGGGAGAGGGGAGACCCAGTACTTC. This gives the protein CSAKEQGRGETQYF.

The DNA for the CDR3 is TGTGCCACCAGCACCGGACTCCGAAACACCATATATTTT. Protein: CATSTGLRNTIYF. The gene calls are TRBV15 and TRBJ1-3, with D unresolved. Germline CDR1 LNHNV, CDR2 YYDKDF (reference sequence). The CDR3 loop spans 13 amino acids. The V gene lost 4 bases and the J gene lost 5 bases, with 9 bases spanning the gap.

The rearrangement uses TRBV7-2 and TRBJ1-1, with D hard to call. Looked up from germline, CDR1 is SGHTA and CDR2 is FQGNSA. The CDR3 spans 15 residues. Trimming stripped 5 bases from V and 0 bases from J, with 13 bases between. This CDR3 is CASSLRVAMNTEAFF. CDR3 DNA: TGTGCCAGCAGCCTAAGGGTTGCCATGAACACTGAAGCTTTCTTT.

This clonotype was detected a few times. The V call is TRBV24-1, the J call TRBJ2-1; 10 bases map to TRBD1. CDR1 is KGHDR and CDR2 is SFDVKD in the germline V gene. V trimming: 9 bases; J trimming: 1 base; junction bases outside the gene matches: 2. The CDR3 runs 14 residues. The CDR3 here is CATSGQGSYNEQFF. The CDR3 DNA sequence: TGTGCCACCTCGGGACAGGGGTCCTACAATGAGCAGTTCTTC.